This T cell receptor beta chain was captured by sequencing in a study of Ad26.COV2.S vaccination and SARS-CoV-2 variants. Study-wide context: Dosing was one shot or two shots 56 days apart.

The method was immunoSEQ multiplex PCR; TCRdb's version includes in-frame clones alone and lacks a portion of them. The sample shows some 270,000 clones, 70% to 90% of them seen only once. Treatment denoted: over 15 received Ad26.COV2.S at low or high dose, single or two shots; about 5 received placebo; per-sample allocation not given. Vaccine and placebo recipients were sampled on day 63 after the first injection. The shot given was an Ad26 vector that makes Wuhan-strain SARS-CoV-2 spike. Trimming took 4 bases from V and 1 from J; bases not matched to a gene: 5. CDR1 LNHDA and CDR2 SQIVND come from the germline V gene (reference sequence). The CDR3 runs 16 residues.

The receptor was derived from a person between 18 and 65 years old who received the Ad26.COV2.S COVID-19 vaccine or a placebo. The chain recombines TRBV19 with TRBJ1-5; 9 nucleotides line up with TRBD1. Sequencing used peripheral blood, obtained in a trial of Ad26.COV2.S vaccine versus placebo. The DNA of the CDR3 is TGTGCCAGTAGTAACCACAGGGGGCGAAGCAATCAGCCCCAGCATTTT. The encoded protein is CASSNHRGRSNQPQHF.